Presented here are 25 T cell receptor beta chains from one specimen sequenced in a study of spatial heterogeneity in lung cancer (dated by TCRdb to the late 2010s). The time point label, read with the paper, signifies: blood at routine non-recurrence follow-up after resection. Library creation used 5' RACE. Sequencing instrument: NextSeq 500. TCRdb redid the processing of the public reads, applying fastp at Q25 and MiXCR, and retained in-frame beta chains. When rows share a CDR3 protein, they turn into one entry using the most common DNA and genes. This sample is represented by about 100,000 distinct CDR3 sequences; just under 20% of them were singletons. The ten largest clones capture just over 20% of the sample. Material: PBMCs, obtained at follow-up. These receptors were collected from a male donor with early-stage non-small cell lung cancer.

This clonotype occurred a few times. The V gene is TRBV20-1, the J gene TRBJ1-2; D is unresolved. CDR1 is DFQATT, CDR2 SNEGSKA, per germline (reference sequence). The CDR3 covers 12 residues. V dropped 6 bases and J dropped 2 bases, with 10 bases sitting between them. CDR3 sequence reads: CSAGPSNYGYTF. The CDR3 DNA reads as TGCAGTGCCGGGCCGTCGAACTATGGCTACACCTTC.

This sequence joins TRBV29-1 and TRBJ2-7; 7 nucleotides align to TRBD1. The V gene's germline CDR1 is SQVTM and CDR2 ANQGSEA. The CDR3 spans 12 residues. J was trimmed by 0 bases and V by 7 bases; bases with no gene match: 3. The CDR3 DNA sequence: TGCAGCGGCCGGGACAGCTCCTACGAGCAGTACTTC. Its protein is CSGRDSSYEQYF.

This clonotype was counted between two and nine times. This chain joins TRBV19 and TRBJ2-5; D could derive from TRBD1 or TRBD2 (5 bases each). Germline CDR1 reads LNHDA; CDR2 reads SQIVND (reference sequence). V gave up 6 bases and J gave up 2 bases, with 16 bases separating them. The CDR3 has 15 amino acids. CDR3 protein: CASSRVGTGQETQYF. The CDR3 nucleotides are TGTGCCAGTAGCCGAGTGGGGACGGGTCAAGAGACCCAGTACTTC.

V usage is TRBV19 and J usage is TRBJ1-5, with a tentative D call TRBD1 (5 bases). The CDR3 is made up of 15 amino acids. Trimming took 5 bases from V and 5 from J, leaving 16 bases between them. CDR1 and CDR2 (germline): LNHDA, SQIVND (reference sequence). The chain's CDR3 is CASSGGRGRDQPQHF. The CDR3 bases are TGTGCCAGTAGTGGAGGCAGAGGCAGGGATCAGCCCCAGCATTTT.

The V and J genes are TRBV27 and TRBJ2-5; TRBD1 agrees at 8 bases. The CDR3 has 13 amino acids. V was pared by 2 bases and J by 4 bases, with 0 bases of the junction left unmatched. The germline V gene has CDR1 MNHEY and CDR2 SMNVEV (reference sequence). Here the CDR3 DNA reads TGTGCCAGCAGTTTACAGGGGGCAGAGACCCAGTACTTC. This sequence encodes CASSLQGAETQYF.

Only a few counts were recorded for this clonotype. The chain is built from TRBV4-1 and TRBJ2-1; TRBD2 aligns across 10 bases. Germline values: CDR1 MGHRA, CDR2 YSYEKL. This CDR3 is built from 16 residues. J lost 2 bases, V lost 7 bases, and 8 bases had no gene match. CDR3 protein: CASIQSSGSPYNEQFF. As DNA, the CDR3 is TGCGCCAGCATTCAATCTAGCGGGAGCCCCTACAATGAGCAGTTCTTC.

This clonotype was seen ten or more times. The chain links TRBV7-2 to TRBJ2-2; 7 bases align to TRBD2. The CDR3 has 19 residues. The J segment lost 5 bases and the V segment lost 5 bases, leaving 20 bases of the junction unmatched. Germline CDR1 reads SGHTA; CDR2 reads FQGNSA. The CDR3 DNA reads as TGTGCCAGCAGCCCCGTGGGGCGCCTAGCGGAGTTTGGGACCGGGGAGCTGTTTTTT. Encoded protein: CASSPVGRLAEFGTGELFF.

This chain's CDR3 is CASSSTASYGYTF. In DNA, the CDR3 is TGTGCCAGCAGCTCCACAGCTAGCTATGGCTACACCTTC. This sequence joins TRBV7-2 and TRBJ1-2; D unclear. Between the trimmed V and J ends, which lost 4 bases and 4 bases, there was a span of 10 bases. Germline lookup yields CDR1 SGHTA and CDR2 FQGNSA. The CDR3 runs to 13 residues.

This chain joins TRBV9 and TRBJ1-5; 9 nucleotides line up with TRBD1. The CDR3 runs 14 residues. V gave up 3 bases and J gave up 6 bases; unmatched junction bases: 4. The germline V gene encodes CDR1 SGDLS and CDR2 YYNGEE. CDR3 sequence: CASSAGTGSQPQHF. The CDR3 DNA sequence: TGTGCCAGCAGCGCGGGGACAGGGTCTCAGCCCCAGCATTTT. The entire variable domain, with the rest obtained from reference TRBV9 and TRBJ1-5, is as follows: DSGVTQTPKHLITATGQRVTLRCSPRSGDLSVYWYQQSLDQGLQFLIQYYNGEERAKGNILERFSAQQFPDLHSELNLSSLELGDSALYFCASSAGTGSQPQHFGDGTRLSIL.

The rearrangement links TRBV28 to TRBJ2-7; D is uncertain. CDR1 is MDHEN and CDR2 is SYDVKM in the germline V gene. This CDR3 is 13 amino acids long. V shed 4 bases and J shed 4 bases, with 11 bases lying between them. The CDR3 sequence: CASSSRPGYEQYF. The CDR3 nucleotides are TGTGCCAGCAGTTCACGACCCGGGTACGAGCAGTACTTC.

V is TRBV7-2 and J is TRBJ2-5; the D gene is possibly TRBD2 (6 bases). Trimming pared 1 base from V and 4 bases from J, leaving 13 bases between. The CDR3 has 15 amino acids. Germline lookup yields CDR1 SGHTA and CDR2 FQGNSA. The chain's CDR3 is CASSLGGGAGETQYF. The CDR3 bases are TGTGCCAGCAGCTTAGGAGGAGGGGCGGGAGAGACCCAGTACTTC.

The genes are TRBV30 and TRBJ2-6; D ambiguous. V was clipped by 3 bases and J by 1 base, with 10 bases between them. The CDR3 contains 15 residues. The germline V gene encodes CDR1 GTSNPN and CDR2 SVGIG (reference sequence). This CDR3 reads CAWSAQNSGANVLTF. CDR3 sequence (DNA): TGTGCCTGGAGCGCACAAAATTCTGGGGCCAACGTCCTGACTTTC.

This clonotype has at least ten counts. This CDR3 reads CASSARTDASSYEQYF. For the CDR3, the DNA is TGTGCCAGCAGCGCAAGGACAGACGCAAGCTCCTACGAGCAGTACTTC. The chain uses TRBV9 and TRBJ2-7, with TRBD1 as a possible D gene (6 bases). The length of the CDR3 is 16 residues. The V gene's germline CDR1 is SGDLS and CDR2 YYNGEE. The V and J ends lost 3 bases and 0 bases respectively, with 16 bases between them.

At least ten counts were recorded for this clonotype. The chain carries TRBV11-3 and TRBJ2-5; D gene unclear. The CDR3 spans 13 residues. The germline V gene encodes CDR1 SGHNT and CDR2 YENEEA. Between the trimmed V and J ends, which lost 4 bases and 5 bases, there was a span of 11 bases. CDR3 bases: TGTGCCAGCAGCTCCCGTTTCGGGGAGACCCAGTACTTC. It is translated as CASSSRFGETQYF. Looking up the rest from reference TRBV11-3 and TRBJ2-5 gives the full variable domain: EAGVVQSPRYKIIEKKQPVAFWCNPISGHNTLYWYLQNLGQGPELLIRYENEEAVDDSQLPKDRFSAERLKGVDSTLKIQPAELGDSAVYLCASSSRFGETQYFGPGTRLLVL.

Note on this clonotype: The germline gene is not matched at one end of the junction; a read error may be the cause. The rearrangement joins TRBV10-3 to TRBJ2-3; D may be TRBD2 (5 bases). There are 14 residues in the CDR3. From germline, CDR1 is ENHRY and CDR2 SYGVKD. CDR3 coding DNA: TGTGCCGTCAGCGATTGGGAGTTCACAGATACGCAGTATTTT. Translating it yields CAVSDWEFTDTQYF.

The CDR3 sequence is CASSIGAFANTGELFF. In nucleotides, the CDR3 is TGTGCCAGTAGTATCGGGGCCTTTGCGAACACCGGGGAGCTGTTTTTT. The chain joins TRBV19 to TRBJ2-2; the D call may be TRBD1 or TRBD2 (5 bases each). V gave up 3 bases and J gave up 0 bases, with 11 bases separating them. The CDR3 consists of 16 residues. Germline CDR1 is LNHDA and CDR2 is SQIVND (reference sequence).

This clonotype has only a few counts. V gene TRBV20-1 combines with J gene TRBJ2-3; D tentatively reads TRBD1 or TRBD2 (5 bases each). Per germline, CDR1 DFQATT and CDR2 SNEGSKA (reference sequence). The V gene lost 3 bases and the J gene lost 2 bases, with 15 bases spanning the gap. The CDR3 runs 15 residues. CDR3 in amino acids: CSASRDQESTDTQYF. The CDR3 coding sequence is TGCAGTGCTAGCAGGGACCAAGAATCCACAGATACGCAGTATTTT.

CDR3 DNA sequence: TGTGCCAGCAATCGGGGGGACACCACAGATACGCAGTATTTT. Protein product: CASNRGDTTDTQYF. V is TRBV6-2 or TRBV6-3 and J is TRBJ2-3; maybe TRBD2 (7 bases). Deletions cut 7 bases from V and 2 bases from J, with 13 bases between. This CDR3 is 14 amino acids long. Germline CDR1 and CDR2: MNHEY and SVGEGT.

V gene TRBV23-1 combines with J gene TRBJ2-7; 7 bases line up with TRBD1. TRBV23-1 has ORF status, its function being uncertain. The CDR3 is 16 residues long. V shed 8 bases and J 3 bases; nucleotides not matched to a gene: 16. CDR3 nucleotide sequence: TGCGCCAGCGCACCTCCCGGGACAGTCGACTACTACGAGCAGTACGTC. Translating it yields CASAPPGTVDYYEQYV.

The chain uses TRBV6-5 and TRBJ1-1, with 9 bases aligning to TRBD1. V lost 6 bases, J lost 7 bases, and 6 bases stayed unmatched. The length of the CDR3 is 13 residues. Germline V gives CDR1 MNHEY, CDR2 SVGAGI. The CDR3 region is CASRSGTGNEAFF. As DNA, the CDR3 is TGTGCCAGCAGGTCGGGGACAGGGAATGAAGCTTTCTTT.

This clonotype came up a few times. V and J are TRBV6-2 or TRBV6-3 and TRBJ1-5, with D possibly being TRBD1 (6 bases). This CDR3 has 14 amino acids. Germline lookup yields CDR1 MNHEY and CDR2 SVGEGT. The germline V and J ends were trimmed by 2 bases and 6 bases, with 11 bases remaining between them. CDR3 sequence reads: CASSYGDITQPQHF. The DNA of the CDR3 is TGTGCCAGCAGTTACGGGGACATCACTCAGCCCCAGCATTTT.

CDR3 DNA sequence: TGCAGTTCCCCCCGAGAGGGGGTCCCAGATACGCAGTATTTT. This codes for CSSPREGVPDTQYF. The J gene is TRBJ2-3, the V gene TRBV20-1; TRBD1 might be the D (6 bases). Trimming stripped 8 bases from V and 4 bases from J, with 19 bases between. The CDR3 totals 14 residues. Looked up from germline, CDR1 is DFQATT and CDR2 is SNEGSKA (reference sequence).

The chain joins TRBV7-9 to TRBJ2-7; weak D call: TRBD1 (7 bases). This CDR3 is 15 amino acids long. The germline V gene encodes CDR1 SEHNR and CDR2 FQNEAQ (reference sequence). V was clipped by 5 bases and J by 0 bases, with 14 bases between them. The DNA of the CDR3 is TGTGCCAGCAGCGCGGGACAGCGGAGCTCCTACGAGCAGTACTTC. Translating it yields CASSAGQRSSYEQYF.

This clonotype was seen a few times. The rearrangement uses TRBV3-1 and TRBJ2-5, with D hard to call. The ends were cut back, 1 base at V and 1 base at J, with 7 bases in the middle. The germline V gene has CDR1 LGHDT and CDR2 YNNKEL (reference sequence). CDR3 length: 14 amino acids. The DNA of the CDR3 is TGTGCCAGCAGCCAAGGGATCGCCCAAGAGACCCAGTACTTC. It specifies CASSQGIAQETQYF.

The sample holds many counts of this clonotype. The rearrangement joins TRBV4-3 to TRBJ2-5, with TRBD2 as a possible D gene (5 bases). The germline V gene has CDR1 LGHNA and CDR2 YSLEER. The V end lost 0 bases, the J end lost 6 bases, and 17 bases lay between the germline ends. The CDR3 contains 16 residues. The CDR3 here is CASSQDFTDFGKTQYF. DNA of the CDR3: TGCGCCAGCAGCCAAGATTTTACGGACTTCGGAAAGACCCAGTACTTC.